This TCR beta chain was observed in a study of CXCR3-negative and CXCR3-positive naive CD8 T cells. The study, taken as a whole, reports: TRB CDR3s of CXCR3-positive naive cells were more hydrophobic than those of CXCR3-negative naive cells.

Points on this clonotype: Its antigen is unidentified.

5' RACE with UMI labels generated the TRB cDNA libraries. TCRdb processed the 5' RACE reads again and assigns one entry to each CDR3 protein, with no DNA. This sample's clone table lists around 80,000 distinct CDR3 sequences. Sequenced material: naive CXCR3+ CD8+ T cells from blood. Subset noted: CD45RO-CCR7+CD27+CD95- naive CD8+ T cells expressing CXCR3 (TNR3+). The clonotype originates from a human donor in good health. Some clones in this sample may be carry-over from other donors' samples.

CDR3 protein: CATQVAYEQYF. The chain employs TRBV6-6 and TRBJ2-7. Germline CDR1 reads MNHNY; CDR2 reads SVGAGI (reference sequence). This CDR3 spans 11 amino acids.